Sequencing of this T cell receptor beta chain was carried out in a study of blood T cell repertoires in COVID-19. Study overall: The United States, Italy and Spain were the sources of the acute and convalescent COVID-19 samples.

Libraries were prepared by immunoSEQ multiplex PCR; TCRdb keeps only in-frame clonotypes and omits some of them. The sample shows under 200,000 clones, roughly four fifths of them seen only once. Germline loops: CDR1 MNHEY, CDR2 SMNVEV (reference sequence). The CDR3 contains 16 residues. The V end lost 5 bases, the J end lost 5 bases, and 21 bases lay between the germline ends. This sequence was found in a woman aged 25 to 39 with acute or convalescent COVID-19. Material for sequencing was peripheral blood. The chain couples TRBV27 to TRBJ1-1; a weak D match, TRBD1 (6 bases). The CDR3 is CASSHRPGQGRTEAFF. For the CDR3, the DNA is TGTGCCAGCAGTCACCGACCGGGACAAGGACGGACTGAAGCTTTCTTT.